Sequencing of this T cell receptor beta chain was carried out in a study of identical twins. Template switching added a universal primer site, and cDNA bore unique molecular identifiers. MiXCR, run by TCRdb on the 5' RACE reads, gives a single entry per CDR3 protein. The sample records about 500,000 distinct CDR3 sequences, roughly 13% being singletons. Germline V CDR1 and CDR2: ENHRY, SYGVKD. The length of the CDR3 is 15 residues. Trimming pared 0 bases from V and 6 bases from J, leaving 15 bases between. These data were also reused for a study on yellow fever vaccine responses in identical twins.

The rearrangement uses TRBV10-3 and TRBJ2-7; D is perhaps TRBD1 or TRBD2 (5 bases each). The material sequenced was CD4+ T cells sorted from blood. This clonotype was obtained from a young woman in good health. CDR3 coding DNA: TGTGCCATCAGTGAGTCGGGGACGGTGGTTACCGAGCAGTACTTC. Its translation is CAISESGTVVTEQYF.